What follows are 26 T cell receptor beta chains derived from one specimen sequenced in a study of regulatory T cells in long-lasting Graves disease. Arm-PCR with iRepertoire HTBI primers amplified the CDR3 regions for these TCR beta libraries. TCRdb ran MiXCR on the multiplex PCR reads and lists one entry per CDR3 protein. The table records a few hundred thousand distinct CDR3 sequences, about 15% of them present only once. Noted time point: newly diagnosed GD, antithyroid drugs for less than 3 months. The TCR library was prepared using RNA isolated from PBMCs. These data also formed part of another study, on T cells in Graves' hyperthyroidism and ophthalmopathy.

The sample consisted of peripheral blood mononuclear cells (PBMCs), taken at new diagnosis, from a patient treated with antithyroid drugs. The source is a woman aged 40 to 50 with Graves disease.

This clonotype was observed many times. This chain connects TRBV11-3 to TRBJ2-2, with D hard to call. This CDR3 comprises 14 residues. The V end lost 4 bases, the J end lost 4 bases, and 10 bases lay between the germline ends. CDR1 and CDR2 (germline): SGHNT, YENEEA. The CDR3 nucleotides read TGTGCCAGCAGCTCATCCCGGAGCACCGGGGAGCTGTTTTTT. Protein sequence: CASSSSRSTGELFF.

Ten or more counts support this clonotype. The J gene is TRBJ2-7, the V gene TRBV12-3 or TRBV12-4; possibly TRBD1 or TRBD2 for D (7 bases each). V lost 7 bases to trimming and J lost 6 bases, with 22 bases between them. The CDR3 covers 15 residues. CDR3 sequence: CASTLDQGGRTEQYF. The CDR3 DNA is TGTGCCAGCACCCTGGATCAGGGGGGGCGCACCGAGCAGTACTTC.

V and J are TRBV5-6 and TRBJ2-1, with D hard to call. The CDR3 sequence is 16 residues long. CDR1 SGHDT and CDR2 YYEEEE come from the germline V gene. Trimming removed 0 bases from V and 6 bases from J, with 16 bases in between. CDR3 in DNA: TGTGCCAGCAGCTTGGTGCCTGGGCTCCTTAGCAATGAGCAGTTCTTC. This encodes CASSLVPGLLSNEQFF. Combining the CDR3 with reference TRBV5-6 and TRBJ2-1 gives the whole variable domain DAGVTQSPTHLIKTRGQQVTLRCSPKSGHDTVSWYQQALGQGPQFIFQYYEEEERQRGNFPDRFSGHQFPNYSSELNVNALLLGDSALYLCASSLVPGLLSNEQFFGPGTRLTVL.

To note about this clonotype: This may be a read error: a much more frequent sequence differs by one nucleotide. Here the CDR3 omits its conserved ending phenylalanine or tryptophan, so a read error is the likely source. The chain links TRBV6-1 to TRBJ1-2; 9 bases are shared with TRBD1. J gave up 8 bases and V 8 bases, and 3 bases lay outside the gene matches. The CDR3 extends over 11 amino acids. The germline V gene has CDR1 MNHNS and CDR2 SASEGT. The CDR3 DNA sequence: TGTGCCAGCGGGGACAGGGAAGGCTACACCCTC. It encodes CASGDREGYTL.

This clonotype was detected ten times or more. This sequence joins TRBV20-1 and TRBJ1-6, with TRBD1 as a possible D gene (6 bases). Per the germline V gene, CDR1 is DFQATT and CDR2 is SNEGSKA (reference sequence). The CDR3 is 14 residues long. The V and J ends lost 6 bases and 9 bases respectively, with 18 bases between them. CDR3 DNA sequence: TGCAGTGCGCCCCCAGGGGTAGCGCGTTCACCCCTCCACTTT. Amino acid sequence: CSAPPGVARSPLHF.

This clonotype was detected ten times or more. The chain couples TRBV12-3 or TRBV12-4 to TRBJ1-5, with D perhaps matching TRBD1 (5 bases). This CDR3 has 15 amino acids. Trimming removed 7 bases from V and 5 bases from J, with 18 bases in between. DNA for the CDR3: TGTGCCAGCAAGTTGGCGGGGCTGAACGATCAGCCCCAGCATTTT. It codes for CASKLAGLNDQPQHF.

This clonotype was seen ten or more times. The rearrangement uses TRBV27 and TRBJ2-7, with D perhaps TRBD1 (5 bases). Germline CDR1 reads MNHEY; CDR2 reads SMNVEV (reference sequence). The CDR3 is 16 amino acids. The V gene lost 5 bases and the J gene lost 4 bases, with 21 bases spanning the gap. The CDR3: CASSHLTRGTKYEQYF. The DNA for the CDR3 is TGTGCCAGCAGTCACCTCACAAGGGGTACAAAGTACGAGCAGTACTTC.

This CDR3 reads CSAPSGLAGGSGVEQFF. CDR3 DNA: TGCAGTGCCCCCAGCGGACTAGCGGGAGGGTCGGGGGTTGAGCAGTTCTTC. The chain employs TRBV20-1 and TRBJ2-1, with 15 bases matching TRBD2. This CDR3 has 17 residues. The ends lost 6 bases at V and 9 bases at J; junction bases unmatched: 15. Per the germline V gene, CDR1 is DFQATT and CDR2 is SNEGSKA (reference sequence).

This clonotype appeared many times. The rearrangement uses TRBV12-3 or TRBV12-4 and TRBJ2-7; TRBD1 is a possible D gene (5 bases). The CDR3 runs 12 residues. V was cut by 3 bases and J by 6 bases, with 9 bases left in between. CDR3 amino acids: CASSFGAREQYF. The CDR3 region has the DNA TGTGCCAGCAGTTTTGGGGCACGCGAGCAGTACTTC.

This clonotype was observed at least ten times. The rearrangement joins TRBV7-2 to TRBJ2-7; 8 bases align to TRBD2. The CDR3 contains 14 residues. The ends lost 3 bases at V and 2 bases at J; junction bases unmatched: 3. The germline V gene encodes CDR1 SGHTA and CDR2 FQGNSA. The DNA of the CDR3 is TGTGCCAGCAGCTTTAGCGGGACCCCCTACGAGCAGTACTTC. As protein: CASSFSGTPYEQYF.

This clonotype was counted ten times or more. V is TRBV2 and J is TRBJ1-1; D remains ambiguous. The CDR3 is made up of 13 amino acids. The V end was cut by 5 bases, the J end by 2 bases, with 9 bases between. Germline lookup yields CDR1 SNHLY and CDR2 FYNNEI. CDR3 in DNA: TGTGCCAGCAGTAAGGACCCAAACACTGAAGCTTTCTTT. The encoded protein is CASSKDPNTEAFF.

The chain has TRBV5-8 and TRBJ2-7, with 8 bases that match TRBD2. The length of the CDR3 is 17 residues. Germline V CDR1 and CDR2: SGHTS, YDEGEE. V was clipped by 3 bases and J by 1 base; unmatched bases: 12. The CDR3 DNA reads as TGTGCCAGCAGCTCCAGAATAGCGGGAAGCGGATCCTACGAGCAGTACTTC. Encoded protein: CASSSRIAGSGSYEQYF.

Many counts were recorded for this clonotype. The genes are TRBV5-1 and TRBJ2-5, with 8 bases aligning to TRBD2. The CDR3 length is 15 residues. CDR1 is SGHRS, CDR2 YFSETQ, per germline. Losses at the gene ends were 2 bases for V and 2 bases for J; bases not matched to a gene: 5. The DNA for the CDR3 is TGCGCCAGCAGCTTTTCCAGCGGGGGTCAAGAGACCCAGTACTTC. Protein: CASSFSSGGQETQYF.

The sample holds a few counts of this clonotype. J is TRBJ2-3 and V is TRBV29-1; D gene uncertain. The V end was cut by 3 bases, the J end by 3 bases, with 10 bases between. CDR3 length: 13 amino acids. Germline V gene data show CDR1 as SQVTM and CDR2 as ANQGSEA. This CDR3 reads CSVDHRKTDTQYF. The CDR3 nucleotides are TGCAGCGTTGATCACAGAAAAACAGATACGCAGTATTTT.

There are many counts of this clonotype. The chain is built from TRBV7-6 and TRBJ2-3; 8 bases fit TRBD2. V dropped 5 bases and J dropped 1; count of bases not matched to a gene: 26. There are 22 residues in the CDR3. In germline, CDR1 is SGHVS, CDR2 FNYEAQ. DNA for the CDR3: TGTGCCAGCAGCACCCCGGCCCCTCTACAGGGTTTTGTAGCGGGGCGCACAGATACGCAGTATTTT. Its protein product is CASSTPAPLQGFVAGRTDTQYF.

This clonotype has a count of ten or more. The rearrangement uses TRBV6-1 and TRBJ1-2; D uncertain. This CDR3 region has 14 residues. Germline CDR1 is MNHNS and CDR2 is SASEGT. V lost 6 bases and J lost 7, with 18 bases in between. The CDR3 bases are TGTGCCAGCAGAGCCTCCGGGCCCCTCCCTGGCTACACCTTC. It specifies CASRASGPLPGYTF.

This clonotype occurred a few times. The CDR3 DNA is TGCGCCAGCAGCTTGGCCCTTACAGGGGCGACCTATGGCTACACCTTC. Translation gives CASSLALTGATYGYTF. The V call is TRBV5-1, the J call TRBJ1-2; 7 bases align to TRBD1. Germline loops: CDR1 SGHRS, CDR2 YFSETQ. V trimming: 0 bases; J trimming: 4 bases; junction bases outside the gene matches: 9. The CDR3 consists of 16 residues.

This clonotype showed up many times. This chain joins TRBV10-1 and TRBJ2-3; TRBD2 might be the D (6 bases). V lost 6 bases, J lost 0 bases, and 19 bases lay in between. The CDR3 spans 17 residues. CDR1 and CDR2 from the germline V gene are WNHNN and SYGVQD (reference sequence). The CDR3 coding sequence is TGCGCCAGCAGCGCCGCGGGGTTGGCAGGGAGCACAGATACGCAGTATTTT. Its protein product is CASSAAGLAGSTDTQYF.

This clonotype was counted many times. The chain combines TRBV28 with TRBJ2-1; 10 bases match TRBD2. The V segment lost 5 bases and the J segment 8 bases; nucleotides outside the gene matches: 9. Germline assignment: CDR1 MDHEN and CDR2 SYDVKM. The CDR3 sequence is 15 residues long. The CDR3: CASSLEREGNDEQFF. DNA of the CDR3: TGTGCCAGCAGTCTTGAGCGGGAGGGTAACGATGAGCAGTTCTTC.

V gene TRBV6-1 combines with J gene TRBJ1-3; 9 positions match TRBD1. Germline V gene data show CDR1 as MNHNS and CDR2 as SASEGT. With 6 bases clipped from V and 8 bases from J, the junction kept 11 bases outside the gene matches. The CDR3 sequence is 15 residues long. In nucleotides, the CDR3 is TGTGCCAGCAGCCCACCGGGACAGGGAACGGACACCATATATTTT. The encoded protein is CASSPPGQGTDTIYF.

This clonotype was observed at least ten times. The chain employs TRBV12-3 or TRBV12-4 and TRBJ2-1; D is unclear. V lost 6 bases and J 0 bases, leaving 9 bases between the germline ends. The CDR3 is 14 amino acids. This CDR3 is CASRALGSYNEQFF. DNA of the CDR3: TGTGCCAGCAGAGCGCTGGGCTCCTACAATGAGCAGTTCTTC.

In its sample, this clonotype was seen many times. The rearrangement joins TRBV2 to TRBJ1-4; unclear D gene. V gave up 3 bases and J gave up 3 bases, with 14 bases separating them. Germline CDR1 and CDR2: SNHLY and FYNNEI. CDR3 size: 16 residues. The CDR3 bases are TGTGCCAGCAGTGAGGACCCGCGAGGTGCTAATGAAAAACTGTTTTTT. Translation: CASSEDPRGANEKLFF.

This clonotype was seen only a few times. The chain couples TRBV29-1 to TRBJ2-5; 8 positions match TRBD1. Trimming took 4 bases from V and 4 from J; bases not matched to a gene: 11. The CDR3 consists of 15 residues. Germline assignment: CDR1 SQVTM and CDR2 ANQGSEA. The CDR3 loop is CSVGTTTGGRETQYF. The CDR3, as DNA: TGCAGCGTTGGTACTACAACAGGGGGGAGAGAGACCCAGTACTTC.

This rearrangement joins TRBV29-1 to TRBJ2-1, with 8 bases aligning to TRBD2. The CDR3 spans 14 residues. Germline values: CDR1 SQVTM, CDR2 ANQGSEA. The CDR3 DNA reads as TGCAGGGATCTCGGGACTAGGTTAAGCAATGAGCAGTTCTTC. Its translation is CRDLGTRLSNEQFF.

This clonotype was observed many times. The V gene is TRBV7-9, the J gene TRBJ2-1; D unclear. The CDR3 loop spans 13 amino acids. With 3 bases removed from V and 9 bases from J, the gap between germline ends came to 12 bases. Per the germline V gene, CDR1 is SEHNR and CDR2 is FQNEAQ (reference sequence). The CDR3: CASSFLGVVEQFF. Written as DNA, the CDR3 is TGTGCCAGCAGCTTCTTAGGTGTAGTTGAGCAGTTCTTC.

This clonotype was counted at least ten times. CDR3 residues: CASSLRDSRWGINQPQHF. CDR3 DNA: TGTGCCAGCAGTTTACGGGACTCTCGTTGGGGGATCAATCAGCCCCAGCATTTT. J is TRBJ1-5 and V is TRBV27; D is perhaps TRBD1 (5 bases). V lost 2 bases, J lost 3 bases, and 20 bases lay in between. The CDR3 extends over 18 amino acids. The V gene's germline CDR1 is MNHEY and CDR2 SMNVEV (reference sequence).